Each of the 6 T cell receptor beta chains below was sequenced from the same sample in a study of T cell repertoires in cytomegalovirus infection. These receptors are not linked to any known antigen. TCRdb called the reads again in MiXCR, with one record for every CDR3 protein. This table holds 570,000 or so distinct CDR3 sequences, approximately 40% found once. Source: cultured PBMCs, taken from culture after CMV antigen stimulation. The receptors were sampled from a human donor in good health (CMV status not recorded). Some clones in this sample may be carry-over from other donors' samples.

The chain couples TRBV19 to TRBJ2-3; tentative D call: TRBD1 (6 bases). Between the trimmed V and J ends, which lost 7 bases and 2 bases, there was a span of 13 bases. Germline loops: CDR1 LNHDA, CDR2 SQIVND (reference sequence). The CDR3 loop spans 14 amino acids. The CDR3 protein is CASTPTGFTDTQYF. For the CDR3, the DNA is TGTGCCAGTACCCCGACAGGATTCACAGATACGCAGTATTTT.

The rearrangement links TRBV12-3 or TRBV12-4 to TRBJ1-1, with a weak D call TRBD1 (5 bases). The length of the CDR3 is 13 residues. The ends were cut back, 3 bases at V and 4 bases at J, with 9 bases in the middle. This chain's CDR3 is CASSLGDVTEAFF. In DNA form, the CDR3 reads TGTGCCAGCAGTTTGGGGGACGTCACTGAAGCTTTCTTT.

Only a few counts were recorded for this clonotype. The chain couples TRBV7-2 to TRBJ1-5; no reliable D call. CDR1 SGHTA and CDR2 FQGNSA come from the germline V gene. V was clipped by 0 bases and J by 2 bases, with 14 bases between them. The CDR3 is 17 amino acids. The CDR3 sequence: CASSLAMRREGNQPQHF. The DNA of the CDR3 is TGTGCCAGCAGCTTAGCAATGAGGAGGGAAGGCAATCAGCCCCAGCATTTT.

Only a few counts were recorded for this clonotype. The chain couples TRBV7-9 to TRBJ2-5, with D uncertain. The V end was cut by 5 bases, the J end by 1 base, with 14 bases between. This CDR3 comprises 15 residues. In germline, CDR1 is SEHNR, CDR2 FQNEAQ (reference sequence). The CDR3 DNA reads TGTGCCAGCAGCCCCGGCGGCATACTCCAAGAGACCCAGTACTTC. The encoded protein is CASSPGGILQETQYF. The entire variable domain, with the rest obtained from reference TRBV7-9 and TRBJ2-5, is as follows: DTGVSQNPRHKITKRGQNVTFRCDPISEHNRLYWYRQTLGQGPEFLTYFQNEAQLEKSRLLSDRFSAERPKGSFSTLEIQRTEQGDSAMYLCASSPGGILQETQYFGPGTRLLVL.

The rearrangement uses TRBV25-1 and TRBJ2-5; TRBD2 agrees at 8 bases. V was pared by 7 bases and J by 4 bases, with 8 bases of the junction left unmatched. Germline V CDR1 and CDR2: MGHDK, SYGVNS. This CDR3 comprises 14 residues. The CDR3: CASILSGMGETQYF. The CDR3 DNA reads TGTGCCAGCATCCTTAGCGGGATGGGAGAGACCCAGTACTTC.

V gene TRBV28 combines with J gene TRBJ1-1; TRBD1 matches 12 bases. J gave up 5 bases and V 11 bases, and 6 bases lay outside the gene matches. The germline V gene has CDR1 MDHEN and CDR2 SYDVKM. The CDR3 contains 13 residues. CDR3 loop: CAGWDRGRTEAFF. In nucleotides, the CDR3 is TGTGCCGGATGGGACAGGGGGCGAACTGAAGCTTTCTTT.